This T cell receptor (beta chain) came from a study of OX40 agonist ivuxolimab in advanced cancers. Study details: Patients were treated with intravenous ivuxolimab, dosed at 0.01 to 10 mg/kg and infused every 2 weeks.

Individuals having autoimmune disease history or systemic immunosuppression were not enrolled. This table comes from immunoSEQ multiplex PCR, and its TCRdb copy is limited to in-frame clones, with some not included. The table shows 60,000 to 95,000 clones, with 70% to 90% occurring only once. General study findings and limits: Researchers report that CD8+ T cells had, on average, more expanded clones than CD4+.

Germline V gene data show CDR1 as SNHLY and CDR2 as FYNNEI. CDR3 size: 14 residues. The V and J ends lost 4 bases and 0 bases respectively, with 10 bases between them. As to this clone: Its specificity is not known.

The TCR was taken from an adult with an advanced solid tumor such as melanoma, head and neck, liver or kidney cancer. V usage is TRBV2 and J usage is TRBJ2-7; D gene uncertain. The sample here was CD4+ or CD8+ T cells sorted from blood, taken in a trial of the OX40 agonist ivuxolimab. The CDR3 DNA is TGTGCCAGCAGTGTTGCGGCTAGCTCCTACGAGCAGTACTTC. Protein: CASSVAASSYEQYF.